This T cell receptor beta chain was documented in a study of early T cells in non-severe SARS-CoV-2 infection. The overall study: Sequenced material consisted of bulk RNA (from unsorted whole blood), and chains were unpaired. Overall study findings and caveats: VDJdb-based annotation leaned toward anti-spike CD8 responses and missed private and CD4 specificities.

In germline, CDR1 is MGHDK, CDR2 SYGVNS. The V end lost 2 bases, the J end lost 6 bases, and 10 bases lay between the germline ends. This CDR3 has 14 amino acids. As concerns this clonotype: Its antigen is still unknown.

Individual cDNA molecules carried attached unique molecular identifiers. One entry per CDR3 protein, called by TCRdb with MiXCR from the 5' RACE reads. Among 60,000 to 75,000 distinct CDR3 sequences listed, roughly 12% were seen once. The J gene is TRBJ1-4, the V gene TRBV25-1; unclear D gene. This clonotype was sampled from an adult who was a healthcare worker with PCR-confirmed SARS-CoV-2 infection or an uninfected control (not recorded which). Sequences were derived from whole blood, sampled at baseline. The CDR3 loop reads CASSEKSKYEKLFF. As DNA, the CDR3 is TGTGCCAGCAGTGAAAAGTCCAAATATGAAAAACTGTTTTTT. The whole variable domain, remainder taken from reference TRBV25-1 and TRBJ1-4, is EADIYQTPRYLVIGTGKKITLECSQTMGHDKMYWYQQDPGMELHLIHYSYGVNSTEKGDLSSESTVSRIRTEHFPLTLESARPSHTSQYLCASSEKSKYEKLFFGSGTQLSVL.